This TCR beta chain was profiled in a study of T cell changes during pregnancy in multiple sclerosis. Sequencing used immunoSEQ multiplex PCR; TCRdb keeps in-frame clones, though not all of them. The sample contains 30,000 to 40,000 clones, 75% to 95% of which appear only once. The CDR3 runs 16 residues. The germline CDR1 and CDR2 sequences are SGHVS and FQNEAQ. Unmatched junction bases numbered 8, after V lost 1 base and J lost 4 bases. The genes are TRBV7-8 and TRBJ2-7, with 9 bases fitting TRBD2. The material was CD4+ T cells from peripheral blood mononuclear cells, obtained in the third trimester of pregnancy. The receptor was isolated from a female donor in good health, enrolled as a control in a pregnancy study. This CDR3 is CASSLGPGLAIYEQYF. The CDR3 DNA reads as TGTGCCAGCAGCTTAGGGCCGGGACTAGCTATTTACGAGCAGTACTTC.